Reported below is one TCR beta chain. This receptor's antigen is unknown. Nothing much larger sits one base from this clone, and base qualities are not available. The data originate from a study of T cell changes during pregnancy in multiple sclerosis (dated by TCRdb to about 2019). For the wider study: The study examined how the T cell repertoire changed over the course of pregnancy in women with multiple sclerosis.

The library was produced with the immunoSEQ multiplex PCR assay. TCRdb re-hosts the immuneACCESS table, in-frame sequences only. Its copies lack some clones; in the studies checked, an unresolved V gene accounts for under half of them, and the cause for the rest is not known. This sample comprises 50,000 to 55,000 clones, 80% to 95% of them detected only once. 0.39% of the sample is held by the ten biggest clonotypes. The germline V gene specifies MDHEN as CDR1 and SYDVKM as CDR2. From cysteine to phenylalanine, the CDR3 is 13 amino acids long. The entry retains the CDR3 DNA only, 39 bases that are in frame from base 1. Trimmed from V: 11 bases; trimmed from J: 5 bases; junction bases lacking a gene match: 8.

Sequencing was performed on CD4+ T cells from peripheral blood mononuclear cells, taken after pregnancy. The rearrangement combines TRBV28 with TRBJ2-3; 9 bases in the junction line up with TRBD2. The source of this sequence is a female donor with multiple sclerosis, enrolled in a pregnancy study. For the CDR3, the sequence is CAGAGGLRDTQYF. The DNA is as follows: TGTGCCGGGGCGGGAGGGTTAAGAGATACGCAGTATTTT.